Listed here are 32 T cell receptor beta chains from one sample, sequenced in a study of blood T cell repertoires in COVID-19. The repertoire was sequenced with immunoSEQ multiplex PCR; TCRdb's copy has only in-frame clones and lacks some. Among hundreds of thousands of clones listed, 65% to 90% were seen once. The sample was peripheral blood. The receptors were sampled from a human donor in a cohort sampled during active COVID-19.

This sequence joins TRBV10-3 and TRBJ2-7; 7 bases align to TRBD1. V gave up 8 bases and J gave up 3 bases; unmatched junction bases: 4. The germline V gene has CDR1 ENHRY and CDR2 SYGVKD. This CDR3 has 12 amino acids. CDR3 region: CAIGDSNYEQYF. For the CDR3, the DNA is TGTGCCATCGGGGACAGCAACTACGAGCAGTACTTC.

This clone was recorded only once. This chain joins TRBV5-8 and TRBJ1-5, with D unresolved. Trimming removed 2 bases at V and 2 bases at J, with 17 bases between. The CDR3 runs to 17 residues. Germline V gene lookup returns CDR1 SGHTS and CDR2 YDEGEE. CDR3 sequence reads: CASSFNRGTYGNQPQHF. In DNA form, the CDR3 reads TGTGCCAGCAGCTTTAACCGGGGTACCTACGGCAATCAGCCCCAGCATTTT.

The chain is built from TRBV21-1 and TRBJ1-5; TRBD1, the table's D call, was not compared with the DNA. TRBV21-1 constitutes a pseudogene. This CDR3 contains 14 residues. CDR3 bases: TGTGCCAGCAGCCGGAGTAGGGGCGGCGATCCCCAGCATTTT. Protein product: CASSRSRGGDPQHF.

The chain uses TRBV9 and TRBJ2-5, with D unclear. Trimming shortened V by 2 bases and J by 1 base, and 15 bases separated the two germline ends. Germline lookup yields CDR1 SGDLS and CDR2 YYNGEE. CDR3 length: 16 amino acids. DNA for the CDR3: TGTGCCAGCAGCGTCGCCTCTTCTGCGGCCCAAGAGACCCAGTACTTC. Amino acid sequence: CASSVASSAAQETQYF.

J is TRBJ2-5 and V is TRBV12-3 or TRBV12-4; maybe TRBD2 (5 bases). V was clipped by 8 bases and J by 5 bases, with 15 bases between them. The CDR3 contains 13 residues. This CDR3 reads CASRGSGVETQYF. For the CDR3, the DNA is TGTGCCAGCCGAGGGTCAGGCGTTGAGACCCAGTACTTC.

This chain uses TRBV5-4 with TRBJ1-1, with D tentatively TRBD1 (5 bases). The ends were cut back, 1 base at V and 3 bases at J, with 13 bases in the middle. The CDR3 covers 15 residues. Germline loops: CDR1 SGHNT, CDR2 YYREEE (reference sequence). The CDR3 DNA reads TGTGCCAGCAGCTTGTTCCAAGGAGGGGACACTGAAGCTTTCTTT. This gives the protein CASSLFQGGDTEAFF.

The chain combines TRBV25-1 with TRBJ1-1; no definite D call. This CDR3 is built from 14 residues. Germline CDR1 MGHDK, CDR2 SYGVNS. V shed 3 bases and J shed 9 bases, with 17 bases lying between them. CDR3 in DNA: TGTGCCAGCAGTGACACCGTTTTTCAACAAAAAGCTTTCTTT. Translated, it gives CASSDTVFQQKAFF.

J is TRBJ2-7 and V is TRBV6-2 or TRBV6-3; 8 bases map to TRBD2. The germline gives CDR1 MNHEY, CDR2 SVGEGT. CDR3 length: 14 amino acids. Trimming at V came to 4 bases and at J to 6 bases, leaving 8 bases not matched to a gene. In DNA, the CDR3 is TGTGCCAGCAGTTCCGCGGGGGGAGTACCCGAGCAGTACTTC. It yields the protein CASSSAGGVPEQYF.

The V and J genes are TRBV13 and TRBJ2-1; 14 bases are a match to TRBD2. CDR1 and CDR2 from the germline V gene are PRHDT and FYEKMQ (reference sequence). The CDR3 extends over 15 amino acids. V was clipped by 5 bases and J by 9 bases; unmatched bases: 6. CDR3 bases: TGTGCCAGCAGCCAGACTAGCGGGGGGGCGGGTGAGCAGTTCTTC. The encoded protein is CASSQTSGGAGEQFF.

This chain uses TRBV9 with TRBJ1-1; D uncertain. V lost 3 bases to trimming and J lost 5 bases, with 8 bases between them. The CDR3 covers 12 residues. Germline-derived CDR1 and CDR2 are SGDLS and YYNGEE. CDR3 in DNA: TGTGCCAGCAGCGACCCGGAGACTGAAGCTTTCTTT. It specifies CASSDPETEAFF.

The V and J genes are TRBV28 and TRBJ2-7; a possible D gene is TRBD2 (7 bases). The CDR3 runs 14 residues. The V and J ends lost 2 bases and 3 bases respectively, with 11 bases between them. Germline CDR1 reads MDHEN; CDR2 reads SYDVKM. CDR3 nucleotide sequence: TGTGCCAGCAGTTTAGGGGGGGGCTTCTACGAGCAGTACTTC. It codes for CASSLGGGFYEQYF. Complete variable domain (other parts from reference TRBV28 and TRBJ2-7): DVKVTQSSRYLVKRTGEKVFLECVQDMDHENMFWYRQDPGLGLRLIYFSYDVKMKEKGDIPEGYSVSREKKERFSLILESASTNQTSMYLCASSLGGGFYEQYFGPGTRLTVT.

The chain links TRBV12-3 or TRBV12-4 to TRBJ1-1; D not certain. Trimming cost V 1 base and J 1 base, with 4 bases left between them. This CDR3 has 13 amino acids. CDR3 sequence: CASSLVRNTEAFF. CDR3 coding DNA: TGTGCCAGCAGTTTAGTGCGGAACACTGAAGCTTTCTTT.

The V and J genes are TRBV4-2 and TRBJ1-5, with unresolved D. V lost 1 base to trimming and J lost 0 bases, with 4 bases between them. Germline V gene lookup returns CDR1 LGHNA and CDR2 YNFKEQ. The CDR3 consists of 14 residues. CDR3 sequence (DNA): TGTGCCAGCAGCCAAGTACTTAGCAATCAGCCCCAGCATTTT. It encodes CASSQVLSNQPQHF.

The chain has TRBV24-1 and TRBJ1-2; 9 bases map to TRBD1. J gave up 8 bases and V 4 bases, and 4 bases lay outside the gene matches. Germline lookup yields CDR1 KGHDR and CDR2 SFDVKD. The CDR3 consists of 13 residues. The CDR3: CATSEWDREGYTF. In nucleotides, the CDR3 is TGTGCCACCAGTGAATGGGACAGGGAAGGCTACACCTTC.

V gene TRBV5-4 combines with J gene TRBJ1-2; the D is unclear. The V and J ends lost 0 bases and 0 bases respectively, with 6 bases between them. Germline assignment: CDR1 SGHNT and CDR2 YYREEE (reference sequence). This CDR3 is 14 amino acids long. CDR3 in amino acids: CASSLVTANYGYTF. In DNA, the CDR3 is TGTGCCAGCAGCTTGGTTACAGCTAACTATGGCTACACCTTC.

There are a few counts of this clone. The V and J genes are TRBV20-1 and TRBJ2-1; possibly TRBD2 for D (6 bases). Germline CDR1 is DFQATT and CDR2 is SNEGSKA (reference sequence). This CDR3 contains 11 residues. V dropped 3 bases and J dropped 10 bases, with 10 bases sitting between them. The CDR3 here is CSASGRDEQFF. The DNA of the CDR3 is TGCAGTGCTAGTGGGCGGGACGAGCAGTTCTTC.

This clone was detected a few times. This sequence joins TRBV9 and TRBJ1-3; D unclear. Trimming stripped 5 bases from V and 7 bases from J, with 7 bases between. This CDR3 comprises 11 residues. Looked up from germline, CDR1 is SGDLS and CDR2 is YYNGEE. The CDR3 DNA reads as TGTGCCAGCAGTGGCGGGAACACCATATATTTT. As protein: CASSGGNTIYF.

The chain recombines TRBV6-5 with TRBJ2-7, with TRBD1 identical over 8 bases. The CDR3 length is 14 residues. V dropped 7 bases and J dropped 4; count of bases not matched to a gene: 9. Germline V gene data show CDR1 as MNHEY and CDR2 as SVGAGI. The CDR3 coding sequence is TGTGCCAGCAATCCTTTTGGGACAGGATACGAGCAGTACTTC. It codes for CASNPFGTGYEQYF.

As concerns this clone: Other nucleotide sequences in the sample specify the same CDR3. The V and J genes are TRBV5-1 and TRBJ1-4, with D maybe TRBD1 (5 bases). Trimming shortened V by 0 bases and J by 8 bases, and 11 bases separated the two germline ends. The CDR3 is 14 residues long. Germline V gives CDR1 SGHRS, CDR2 YFSETQ. CDR3 amino acids: CASSLGQGNEKLFF. The CDR3 nucleotides read TGCGCCAGCAGCTTGGGCCAGGGCAACGAAAAACTGTTTTTT.

V and J are TRBV29-1 and TRBJ2-1; TRBD2 agrees at 8 bases. After removal of 4 bases from V and 8 bases from J, the junction contained 7 bases not matched to a gene. CDR1 SQVTM and CDR2 ANQGSEA come from the germline V gene. The CDR3 loop spans 13 amino acids. The DNA of the CDR3 is TGCAGCGTTGGGGCGGGGGGCGTGCATGAGCAGTTCTTC. Translated, it gives CSVGAGGVHEQFF.

The rearrangement joins TRBV5-1 to TRBJ2-5; D perhaps matches TRBD2 (5 bases). Trimming left V 6 bases short and J 3 bases short, with 6 bases between. Germline lookup yields CDR1 SGHRS and CDR2 YFSETQ. The CDR3 loop spans 11 amino acids. For the CDR3, the DNA is TGCGCCAGCACGGGGAAAGAGACCCAGTACTTC. Its translation is CASTGKETQYF.

V usage is TRBV11-2 and J usage is TRBJ2-1, with 8 bases matching TRBD2. The length of the CDR3 is 16 residues. V shed 1 base and J 4 bases; nucleotides not matched to a gene: 6. Germline V CDR1 and CDR2: SGHAT, FQNNGV. In nucleotides, the CDR3 is TGTGCCAGCAGCTTAGCATTAGCGGGGTATTACAATGAGCAGTTCTTC. It yields the protein CASSLALAGYYNEQFF.

The chain recombines TRBV6-5 with TRBJ1-2; D gene uncertain. The CDR3 runs to 14 residues. Trimming shortened V by 0 bases and J by 2 bases, and 7 bases separated the two germline ends. Germline V gene sequence: CDR1 MNHEY, CDR2 SVGAGI. The CDR3 loop reads CASSYSYSNYGYTF. In DNA form, the CDR3 reads TGTGCCAGCAGTTACTCGTACAGCAACTATGGCTACACCTTC.

The V call is TRBV10-3, the J call TRBJ2-7, with D unclear. With 7 bases removed from V and 2 bases from J, the gap between germline ends came to 12 bases. Per the germline V gene, CDR1 is ENHRY and CDR2 is SYGVKD. CDR3 length: 13 amino acids. The CDR3 loop is CAIKVDTTYEQYF. The CDR3 DNA is TGTGCCATCAAGGTCGACACCACCTACGAGCAGTACTTC.

This sequence joins TRBV5-1 and TRBJ2-1, with 10 bases identical to TRBD2. Trimming cost V 6 bases and J 4 bases; bases outside gene matches: 4. From germline, CDR1 is SGHRS and CDR2 YFSETQ. The CDR3 runs 14 residues. The CDR3 DNA follows: TGCGCCAGCAATAGCGGGGGGCCTTACAATGAGCAGTTCTTC. Translation: CASNSGGPYNEQFF. Together with reference TRBV5-1 and TRBJ2-1, the CDR3 gives the full variable domain: KAGVTQTPRYLIKTRGQQVTLSCSPISGHRSVSWYQQTPGQGLQFLFEYFSETQRNKGNFPGRFSGRQFSNSRSEMNVSTLELGDSALYLCASNSGGPYNEQFFGPGTRLTVL.

This clone showed up just a few times. Other DNA sequences in this sample translate to the same CDR3. The chain recombines TRBV5-1 with TRBJ1-1; the D gene is possibly TRBD1 (6 bases). CDR3 length equals 14 residues. The germline V gene has CDR1 SGHRS and CDR2 YFSETQ. The ends were cut back, 0 bases at V and 4 bases at J, with 10 bases in the middle. Written as DNA, the CDR3 is TGCGCCAGCAGCTTGGGGCAGGGGATCACTGAAGCTTTCTTT. It specifies CASSLGQGITEAFF.

J is TRBJ2-3 and V is TRBV24-1; D is perhaps TRBD2 (5 bases). The CDR3 sequence is 15 residues long. The germline V and J ends were trimmed by 2 bases and 0 bases, with 8 bases remaining between them. The V gene's germline CDR1 is KGHDR and CDR2 SFDVKD. Written as DNA, the CDR3 is TGTGCCACCAGTGATTCTAAGCGGAGCACAGATACGCAGTATTTT. Protein product: CATSDSKRSTDTQYF.

This chain connects TRBV5-1 to TRBJ1-5, with TRBD1 matching 7 bases. CDR1 and CDR2 from the germline V gene are SGHRS and YFSETQ. V was clipped by 1 base and J by 0 bases; unmatched bases: 4. The CDR3 sequence is 16 residues long. DNA for the CDR3: TGCGCCAGCAGCTTGCAGGGGGATTATAGCAATCAGCCCCAGCATTTT. Amino acid sequence: CASSLQGDYSNQPQHF.

The chain is built from TRBV2 and TRBJ1-2; D remains ambiguous. CDR3 length: 13 amino acids. V was trimmed by 7 bases and J by 0 bases, leaving 9 bases between them. Germline assignment: CDR1 SNHLY and CDR2 FYNNEI. DNA of the CDR3: TGTGCCAGCATGGAGAGGGCTAACTATGGCTACACCTTC. Its protein product is CASMERANYGYTF.

The rearrangement uses TRBV24-1 and TRBJ1-6; 7 bases agree with TRBD1. The V and J ends lost 5 bases and 6 bases, in that order; junction bases with no gene match: 3. The CDR3 has 14 amino acids. Per the germline V gene, CDR1 is KGHDR and CDR2 is SFDVKD. DNA for the CDR3: TGTGCCACCAGTGCCGGGACAGCTAATTCACCCCTCCACTTT. Its protein product is CATSAGTANSPLHF.

The chain recombines TRBV9 with TRBJ1-3, with a weak D call TRBD1 (5 bases). Germline CDR1 reads SGDLS; CDR2 reads YYNGEE. The CDR3 is 15 amino acids. V was clipped by 4 bases and J by 0 bases, with 11 bases between them. The CDR3 DNA sequence: TGTGCCAGCAGCTCTGACAGTTACTCTGGAAACACCATATATTTT. Its protein is CASSSDSYSGNTIYF. Complete variable domain (other parts from reference TRBV9 and TRBJ1-3): DSGVTQTPKHLITATGQRVTLRCSPRSGDLSVYWYQQSLDQGLQFLIQYYNGEERAKGNILERFSAQQFPDLHSELNLSSLELGDSALYFCASSSDSYSGNTIYFGEGSWLTVV.

The gene calls are TRBV9 and TRBJ2-7; D remains ambiguous. The length of the CDR3 is 16 residues. In germline, CDR1 is SGDLS, CDR2 YYNGEE. Trimming pared 2 bases from V and 2 bases from J, leaving 17 bases between. The CDR3: CASSVLSGQATYEQYF. The CDR3 DNA follows: TGTGCCAGCAGCGTCTTGTCTGGGCAGGCGACCTACGAGCAGTACTTC. The complete variable domain, with remaining parts taken from reference TRBV9 and TRBJ2-7, reads DSGVTQTPKHLITATGQRVTLRCSPRSGDLSVYWYQQSLDQGLQFLIQYYNGEERAKGNILERFSAQQFPDLHSELNLSSLELGDSALYFCASSVLSGQATYEQYFGPGTRLTVT.